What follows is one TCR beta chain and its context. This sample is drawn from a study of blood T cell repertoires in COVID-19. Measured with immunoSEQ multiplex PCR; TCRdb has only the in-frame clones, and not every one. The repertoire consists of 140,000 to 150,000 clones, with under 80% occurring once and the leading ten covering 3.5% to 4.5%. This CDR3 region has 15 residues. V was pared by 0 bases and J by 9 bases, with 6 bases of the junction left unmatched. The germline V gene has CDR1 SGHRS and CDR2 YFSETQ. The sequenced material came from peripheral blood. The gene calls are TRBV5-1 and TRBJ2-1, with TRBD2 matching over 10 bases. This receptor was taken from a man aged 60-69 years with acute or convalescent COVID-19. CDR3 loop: CASSLAASGGSEQFF. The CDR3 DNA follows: TGCGCCAGCAGCTTGGCGGCTAGCGGGGGTTCTGAGCAGTTCTTC.